Below are 7 T cell receptor beta chains sequenced from a single sample in a study of post-analysis software for immune sequencing data. No antigen is known for these receptors. Study results and limitations: Patients carried a handful of TRBV segments more frequently than controls did, and TRBV5-6, TRBV5-1 and TRBV20-1 were among them.

Unique molecular identifiers were built into the TCR beta cDNA libraries. TCRdb re-called the PCR reads with MiXCR, one entry per CDR3 protein. The sample includes hundreds of thousands of distinct CDR3 sequences, roughly 45% of them seen just once. Specimen: blood. Receptors originate from a girl aged 10-17 years with multiple sclerosis.

This clonotype turned up a few times. The CDR3 is CASSLWGTTTGEQYF. The CDR3 bases are TGTGCCAGCAGTTTATGGGGTACTACTACGGGTGAGCAGTACTTC. V usage is TRBV28 and J usage is TRBJ2-7; the D is unclear. The CDR3 covers 15 residues. CDR1 and CDR2 from the germline V gene are MDHEN and SYDVKM. V was cut by 0 bases and J by 7 bases, with 16 bases left in between.

V gene TRBV7-2 combines with J gene TRBJ2-2, with no clear D. Trimming removed 1 base from V and 4 bases from J, with 7 bases in between. The CDR3 has 14 residues. The germline gives CDR1 SGHTA, CDR2 FQGNSA. The CDR3 sequence: CASSLVSFTGELFF. The DNA for the CDR3 is TGTGCCAGCAGCTTAGTTAGTTTCACCGGGGAGCTGTTTTTT. Looking up the rest from reference TRBV7-2 and TRBJ2-2 gives the full variable domain: GAGVSQSPSNKVTEKGKDVELRCDPISGHTALYWYRQSLGQGLEFLIYFQGNSAPDKSGLPSDRFSAERTGGSVSTLTIQRTQQEDSAVYLCASSLVSFTGELFFGEGSRLTVL.

The chain joins TRBV5-1 to TRBJ2-7; D possibly corresponds to TRBD2 (5 bases). V dropped 0 bases and J dropped 9 bases, with 16 bases sitting between them. This CDR3 contains 14 residues. From germline, CDR1 is SGHRS and CDR2 YFSETQ. This chain's CDR3 is CASSLDGPQAAQYF. CDR3 DNA sequence: TGCGCCAGCAGCTTGGACGGGCCTCAAGCGGCGCAGTACTTC.

V gene TRBV14 combines with J gene TRBJ2-5, with unresolved D. Gene TRBJ2-7 matches the end of the DNA better, so the J call may be wrong. This CDR3 has 14 residues. Germline V lookup: CDR1 SGHDN, CDR2 FVKESK. CDR3 residues: CASSHRVRGDEQYF. In DNA, the CDR3 is TGTGCCAGCAGCCACCGGGTTCGAGGTGACGAGCAGTACTTC.

This clonotype was observed a handful of times. The V and J genes are TRBV9 and TRBJ2-7; no clear D. CDR3 length: 13 residues. The V end lost 6 bases, the J end lost 2 bases, and 12 bases lay between the germline ends. Germline V CDR1 and CDR2: SGDLS, YYNGEE. The CDR3 region is CASNKGAAYEQYF. As DNA, the CDR3 is TGTGCCAGCAATAAGGGTGCAGCCTACGAGCAGTACTTC. The entire variable domain, with the rest obtained from reference TRBV9 and TRBJ2-7, is as follows: DSGVTQTPKHLITATGQRVTLRCSPRSGDLSVYWYQQSLDQGLQFLIQYYNGEERAKGNILERFSAQQFPDLHSELNLSSLELGDSALYFCASNKGAAYEQYFGPGTRLTVT.

V is TRBV5-6 and J is TRBJ2-3, with a weak D call TRBD2 (6 bases). Germline V gene sequence: CDR1 SGHDT, CDR2 YYEEEE. This CDR3 has 14 residues. Trimming cost V 2 bases and J 4 bases, with 11 bases left between them. For the CDR3, the DNA is TGTGCCAGCAGCTTCCTAGCGTCGGCAGATACGCAGTATTTT. Protein product: CASSFLASADTQYF.

This clonotype has a handful of counts. The rearrangement joins TRBV11-2 to TRBJ2-1, with a tentative D call TRBD2 (6 bases). V lost 2 bases to trimming and J lost 6 bases, with 14 bases between them. The CDR3 is 15 amino acids. Germline V CDR1 and CDR2: SGHAT, FQNNGV. DNA for the CDR3: TGTGCCAGCAGCTTACAAAGGACCGGGGGCAATGAGCAGTTCTTC. As protein: CASSLQRTGGNEQFF.